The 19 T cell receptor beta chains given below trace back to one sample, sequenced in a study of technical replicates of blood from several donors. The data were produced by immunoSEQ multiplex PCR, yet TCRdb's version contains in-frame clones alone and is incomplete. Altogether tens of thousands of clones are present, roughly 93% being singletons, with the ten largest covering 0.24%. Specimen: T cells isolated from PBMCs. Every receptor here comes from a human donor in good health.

CDR3 sequence reads: CASSPEGVGYGYTF. The CDR3, as DNA: TGCGCCAGCAGCCCGGAAGGGGTAGGCTATGGCTACACCTTC. The chain has TRBV5-1 and TRBJ1-2, with D possibly matching TRBD1 (5 bases). The V end was cut by 4 bases, the J end by 4 bases, with 14 bases between. The CDR3 loop spans 14 amino acids. Germline values: CDR1 SGHRS, CDR2 YFSETQ.

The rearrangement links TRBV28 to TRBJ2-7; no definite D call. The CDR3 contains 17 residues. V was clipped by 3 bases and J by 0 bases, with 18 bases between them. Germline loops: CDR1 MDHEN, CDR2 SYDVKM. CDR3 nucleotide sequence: TGTGCCAGCAGTTTGAACCGCCTTATAGATAACTCCTACGAGCAGTACTTC. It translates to CASSLNRLIDNSYEQYF.

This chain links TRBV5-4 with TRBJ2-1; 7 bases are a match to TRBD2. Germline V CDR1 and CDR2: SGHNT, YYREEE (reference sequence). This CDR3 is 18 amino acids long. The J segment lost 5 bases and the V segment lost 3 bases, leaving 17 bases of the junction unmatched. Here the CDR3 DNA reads TGTGCCAGCAGCTCAGAAACTTTTCTAGCGGAAACAAACAATGAGCAGTTCTTC. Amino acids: CASSSETFLAETNNEQFF.

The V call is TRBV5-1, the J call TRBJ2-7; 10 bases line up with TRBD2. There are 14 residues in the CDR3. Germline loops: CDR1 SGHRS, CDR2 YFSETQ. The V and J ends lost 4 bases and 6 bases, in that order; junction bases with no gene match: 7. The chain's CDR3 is CASSLGLAVIEQYF. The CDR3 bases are TGCGCCAGCAGCCTCGGACTAGCGGTAATCGAGCAGTACTTC.

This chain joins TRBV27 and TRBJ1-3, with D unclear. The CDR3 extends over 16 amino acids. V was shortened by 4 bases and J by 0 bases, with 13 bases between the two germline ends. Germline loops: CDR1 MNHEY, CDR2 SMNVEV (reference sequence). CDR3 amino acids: CASSYDRPGSGNTIYF. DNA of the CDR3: TGTGCCAGCAGTTATGACCGACCGGGCTCTGGAAACACCATATATTTT.

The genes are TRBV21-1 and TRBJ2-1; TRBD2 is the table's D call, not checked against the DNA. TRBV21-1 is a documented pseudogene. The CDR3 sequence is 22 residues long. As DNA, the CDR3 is TGTGCCAGCAGCAAAATCATCGGCCTGACTAGCGGGAGGGCCGAGGGGGCGGGTGAGCAGTTCTTC. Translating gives CASSKIIGLTSGRAEGAGEQFF.

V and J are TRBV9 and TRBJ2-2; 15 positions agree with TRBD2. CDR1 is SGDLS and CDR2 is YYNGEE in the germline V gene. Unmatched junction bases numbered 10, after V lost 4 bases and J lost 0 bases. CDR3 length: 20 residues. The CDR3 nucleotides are TGTGCCAGCAGCCCCCAGCGGGGACTAGCGGGAGGACCGAACACCGGGGAGCTGTTTTTT. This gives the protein CASSPQRGLAGGPNTGELFF.

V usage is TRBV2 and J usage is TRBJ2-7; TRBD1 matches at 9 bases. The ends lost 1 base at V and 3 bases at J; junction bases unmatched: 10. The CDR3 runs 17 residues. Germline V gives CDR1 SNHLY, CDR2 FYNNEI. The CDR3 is CASSEDMRDRAHYEQYF. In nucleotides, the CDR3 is TGTGCCAGCAGTGAAGATATGCGGGACAGGGCCCACTACGAGCAGTACTTC.

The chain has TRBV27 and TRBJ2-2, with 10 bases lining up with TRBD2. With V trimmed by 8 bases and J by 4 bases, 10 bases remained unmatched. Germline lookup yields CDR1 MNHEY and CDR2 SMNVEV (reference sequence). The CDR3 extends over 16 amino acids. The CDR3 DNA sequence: TGTGCCAGCCGCATTCTAGCGGGAGTTTCCACCGGGGAGCTGTTTTTT. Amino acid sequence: CASRILAGVSTGELFF.

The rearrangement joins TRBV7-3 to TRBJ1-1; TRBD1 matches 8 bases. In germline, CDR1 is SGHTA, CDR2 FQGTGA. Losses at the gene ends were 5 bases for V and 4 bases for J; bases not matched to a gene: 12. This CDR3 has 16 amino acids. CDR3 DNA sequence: TGTGCCAGCAGCATGGACAGGGATACCTTTGGCACTGAAGCTTTCTTT. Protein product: CASSMDRDTFGTEAFF.

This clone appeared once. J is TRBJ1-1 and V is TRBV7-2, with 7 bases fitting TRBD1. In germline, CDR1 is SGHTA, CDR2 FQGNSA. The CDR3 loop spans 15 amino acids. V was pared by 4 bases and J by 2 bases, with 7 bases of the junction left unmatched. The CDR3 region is CASSWYRGVNTEAFF. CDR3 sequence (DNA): TGTGCCAGCAGCTGGTACAGGGGAGTTAACACTGAAGCTTTCTTT. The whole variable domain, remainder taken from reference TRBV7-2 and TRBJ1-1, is GAGVSQSPSNKVTEKGKDVELRCDPISGHTALYWYRQSLGQGLEFLIYFQGNSAPDKSGLPSDRFSAERTGGSVSTLTIQRTQQEDSAVYLCASSWYRGVNTEAFFGQGTRLTVV.

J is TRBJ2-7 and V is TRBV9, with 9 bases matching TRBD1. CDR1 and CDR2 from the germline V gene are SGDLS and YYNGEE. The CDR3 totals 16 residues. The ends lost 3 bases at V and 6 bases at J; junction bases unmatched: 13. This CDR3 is CASSAPPGQGGGEQYF. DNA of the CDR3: TGTGCCAGCAGCGCTCCCCCGGGACAGGGAGGTGGCGAGCAGTACTTC.

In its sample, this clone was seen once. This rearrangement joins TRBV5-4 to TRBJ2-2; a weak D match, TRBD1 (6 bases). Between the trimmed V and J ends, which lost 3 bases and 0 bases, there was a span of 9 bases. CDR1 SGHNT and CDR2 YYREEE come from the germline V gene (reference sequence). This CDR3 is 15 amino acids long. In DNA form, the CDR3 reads TGTGCCAGCAGCTCCGGGACACCGAACACCGGGGAGCTGTTTTTT. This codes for CASSSGTPNTGELFF.

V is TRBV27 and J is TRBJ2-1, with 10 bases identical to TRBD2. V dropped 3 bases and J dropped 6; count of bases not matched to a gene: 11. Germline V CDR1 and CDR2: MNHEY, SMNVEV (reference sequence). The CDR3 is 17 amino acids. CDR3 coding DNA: TGTGCCAGCAGTTTTGTCCCTAGCGGGAGTTGGGGCAATGAGCAGTTCTTC. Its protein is CASSFVPSGSWGNEQFF.

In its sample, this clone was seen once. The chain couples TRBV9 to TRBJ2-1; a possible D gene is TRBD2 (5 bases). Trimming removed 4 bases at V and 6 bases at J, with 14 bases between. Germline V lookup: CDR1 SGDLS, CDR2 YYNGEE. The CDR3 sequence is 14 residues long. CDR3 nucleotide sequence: TGTGCCAGCAGCCAGGCTAGCCCCCTCAATGAGCAGTTCTTC. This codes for CASSQASPLNEQFF.

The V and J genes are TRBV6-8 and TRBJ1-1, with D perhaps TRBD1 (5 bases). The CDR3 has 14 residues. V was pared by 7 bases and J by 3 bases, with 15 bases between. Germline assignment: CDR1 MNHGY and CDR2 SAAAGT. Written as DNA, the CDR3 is TGTGCCAGCACCTCGGACATCAGGGACACTGAAGCTTTCTTT. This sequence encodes CASTSDIRDTEAFF.

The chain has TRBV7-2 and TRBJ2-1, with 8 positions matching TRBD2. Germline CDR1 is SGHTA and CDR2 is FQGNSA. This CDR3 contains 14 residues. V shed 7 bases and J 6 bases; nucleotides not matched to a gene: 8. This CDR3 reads CASTMGLEVNEQFF. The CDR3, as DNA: TGTGCCAGCACCATGGGACTAGAGGTCAATGAGCAGTTCTTC.

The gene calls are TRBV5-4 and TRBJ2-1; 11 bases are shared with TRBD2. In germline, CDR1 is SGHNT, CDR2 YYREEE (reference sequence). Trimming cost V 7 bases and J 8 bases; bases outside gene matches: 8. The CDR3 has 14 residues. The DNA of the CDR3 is TGTGCCAGCCAACTAGCGGGAGCCGGGGATGAGCAGTTCTTC. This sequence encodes CASQLAGAGDEQFF.

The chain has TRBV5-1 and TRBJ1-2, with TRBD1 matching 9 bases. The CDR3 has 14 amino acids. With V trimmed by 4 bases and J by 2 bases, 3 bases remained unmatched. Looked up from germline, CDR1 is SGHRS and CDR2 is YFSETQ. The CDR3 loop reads CASSRGQGNYGYTF. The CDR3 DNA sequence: TGCGCCAGCAGCCGGGGACAGGGAAACTATGGCTACACCTTC.